Presented here are 20 T cell receptor beta chains from one specimen sequenced in a study of T cell responses to AZD1222 COVID-19 vaccine. The table came from immunoSEQ multiplex PCR; TCRdb's copy has only in-frame clones and leaves some out. The data hold over 150,000 clones, with 90% observed a single time. Source: peripheral blood, taken on day 0 of AZD1222 vaccination. The receptors stem from an adult in good health.

This chain joins TRBV27 and TRBJ1-2; D call uncertain. The CDR3 spans 16 residues. The V gene lost 5 bases and the J gene lost 10 bases, with 26 bases spanning the gap. CDR1 MNHEY and CDR2 SMNVEV come from the germline V gene (reference sequence). CDR3: CASSRHTIPDSLLYTF. The CDR3 DNA reads as TGTGCCAGCAGTCGACACACTATTCCTGACTCGCTACTCTACACCTTC.

CDR3 sequence: CASSIDPRDNQPQHF. CDR3 in DNA: TGTGCCAGTAGTATAGATCCGAGGGACAATCAGCCCCAGCATTTT. V is TRBV19 and J is TRBJ1-5, with no clear D. Trimming removed 0 bases from V and 3 bases from J, with 9 bases in between. Germline-derived CDR1 and CDR2 are LNHDA and SQIVND (reference sequence). The CDR3 sequence is 15 residues long.

The gene calls are TRBV3-1 (or the pseudogene TRBV3-2) and TRBJ2-3; TRBD2 matches 13 bases. The CDR3 runs 16 residues. Germline trimming cut 4 bases from V and 5 bases from J; bases unmatched to any gene: 6. Germline V gives CDR1 LGHDT, CDR2 YNNKEL (reference sequence). Written as DNA, the CDR3 is TGTGCCAGCAGCCCCGGACTAGCGGGGGCCGGAGATACGCAGTATTTT. Translation gives CASSPGLAGAGDTQYF.

The rearrangement links TRBV30 to TRBJ1-1; the match to TRBD1 covers 7 bases. V shed 3 bases and J 0 bases; nucleotides not matched to a gene: 4. The CDR3 runs to 14 residues. Germline V lookup: CDR1 GTSNPN, CDR2 SVGIG (reference sequence). The CDR3 spells CAWRRQGMNTEAFF. DNA for the CDR3: TGTGCCTGGAGGAGACAGGGTATGAACACTGAAGCTTTCTTT.

V gene TRBV18 combines with J gene TRBJ1-1, with D possibly being TRBD1 (5 bases). V was clipped by 6 bases and J by 3 bases, with 11 bases between them. This CDR3 comprises 13 residues. Looked up from germline, CDR1 is KGHSH and CDR2 is LQKENI. CDR3 sequence (DNA): TGTGCCAGCTCGGGCGGGACCCACACTGAAGCTTTCTTT. This encodes CASSGGTHTEAFF. Looking up the rest from reference TRBV18 and TRBJ1-1 gives the full variable domain: NAGVMQNPRHLVRRRGQEARLRCSPMKGHSHVYWYRQLPEEGLKFMVYLQKENIIDESGMPKERFSAEFPKEGPSILRIQQVVRGDSAAYFCASSGGTHTEAFFGQGTRLTVV.

This chain joins TRBV5-6 and TRBJ2-5; D uncertain. The germline V and J ends were trimmed by 2 bases and 3 bases, with 17 bases remaining between them. From germline, CDR1 is SGHDT and CDR2 YYEEEE. This CDR3 is built from 16 residues. The CDR3 region has the DNA TGTGCCAGCAGCTTTATCCCGGTGGGCGCCAAAGAGACCCAGTACTTC. It is translated as CASSFIPVGAKETQYF.

This chain connects TRBV14 to TRBJ1-2, with D perhaps TRBD1 (6 bases). Germline V gene data show CDR1 as SGHDN and CDR2 as FVKESK. This CDR3 has 14 amino acids. Trimming removed 1 base from V and 4 bases from J, with 10 bases in between. CDR3 sequence (DNA): TGTGCCAGCAGCCAAGGGACAGTATCCTATGGCTACACCTTC. It yields the protein CASSQGTVSYGYTF.

For the CDR3, the DNA is TGCAGTGCTTCGGGGACCTATGGCTACACCTTC. It encodes CSASGTYGYTF. The genes are TRBV20-1 and TRBJ1-2; a weak D match, TRBD1 (5 bases). CDR3 size: 11 residues. Germline-derived CDR1 and CDR2 are DFQATT and SNEGSKA (reference sequence). The V and J ends lost 5 bases and 4 bases respectively, with 8 bases between them.

This clone was picked up a small number of times. The gene calls are TRBV3-1 (or the pseudogene TRBV3-2) and TRBJ1-3; D unresolved. This CDR3 comprises 13 residues. Germline values: CDR1 LGHDT, CDR2 YNNKEL (reference sequence). V lost 1 base, J lost 7 bases, and 8 bases lay in between. CDR3 DNA: TGTGCCAGCAGCCAAGGGAGGAGTAACACCATATATTTT. Its translation: CASSQGRSNTIYF.

The chain is built from TRBV6-5 and TRBJ2-3, with 10 bases identical to TRBD1. With 4 bases clipped from V and 4 bases from J, the junction kept 5 bases outside the gene matches. This CDR3 has 15 residues. CDR1 is MNHEY and CDR2 is SVGAGI in the germline V gene. This CDR3 is CASSLTGGIADTQYF. The CDR3, as DNA: TGTGCCAGCAGTTTGACAGGGGGCATCGCAGATACGCAGTATTTT.

This chain links TRBV28 with TRBJ2-2; 8 nucleotides agree with TRBD1. This CDR3 contains 17 residues. Per the germline V gene, CDR1 is MDHEN and CDR2 is SYDVKM. After removal of 6 bases from V and 3 bases from J, the junction contained 12 bases not matched to a gene. The CDR3, as DNA: TGTGCCAGCAGACCGACAGGGGCCGTGGAGGACACCGGGGAGCTGTTTTTT. This gives the protein CASRPTGAVEDTGELFF.

This clone appeared a single time. The V gene is TRBV10-3, the J gene TRBJ1-2, with D perhaps matching TRBD1 (6 bases). This CDR3 has 15 amino acids. Trimming removed 10 bases at V and 0 bases at J, with 18 bases between. Germline V gene lookup returns CDR1 ENHRY and CDR2 SYGVKD. The CDR3 reads CATLPGTPSNYGYTF. CDR3 DNA: TGTGCCACCCTCCCCGGGACACCATCTAACTATGGCTACACCTTC.

CDR3 in DNA: TGCAGCGTTGACAGAAAGAACTCTGGAAACACCATATATTTT. It yields the protein CSVDRKNSGNTIYF. The gene calls are TRBV29-1 and TRBJ1-3; D remains unclear. Trimming cost V 3 bases and J 0 bases, with 9 bases left between them. CDR3 length equals 14 residues. Germline V gene sequence: CDR1 SQVTM, CDR2 ANQGSEA. Filled out from reference TRBV29-1 and TRBJ1-3, the complete variable domain reads SAVISQKPSRDICQRGTSLTIQCQVDSQVTMMFWYRQQPGQSLTLIATANQGSEATYESGFVIDKFPISRPNLTFSTLTVSNMSPEDSSIYLCSVDRKNSGNTIYFGEGSWLTVV.

This chain connects TRBV5-5 to TRBJ1-5; 9 bases are a match to TRBD1. This CDR3 has 15 residues. CDR1 is SGHKS and CDR2 is YYEKEE in the germline V gene (reference sequence). V lost 3 bases and J lost 2; bases outside the gene matches: 3. The CDR3: CASSSRQGGNQPQHF. DNA for the CDR3: TGTGCCAGCAGCTCCCGACAGGGGGGCAATCAGCCCCAGCATTTT.

The J gene is TRBJ1-2, the V gene TRBV30; D is unresolved. V lost 4 bases, J lost 0 bases, and 6 bases lay in between. From germline, CDR1 is GTSNPN and CDR2 SVGIG (reference sequence). The CDR3 sequence is 12 residues long. DNA for the CDR3: TGTGCCTGGAACGGAGCTAACTATGGCTACACCTTC. This codes for CAWNGANYGYTF.

The chain employs TRBV6-2 or TRBV6-3 and TRBJ2-3; D perhaps matches TRBD1 (6 bases). V lost 3 bases and J lost 2, with 9 bases in between. The germline CDR1 and CDR2 sequences are MNHEY and SVGEGT. This CDR3 is 14 amino acids long. The CDR3: CASSYQGTTDTQYF. CDR3 DNA: TGTGCCAGCAGTTATCAGGGGACCACAGATACGCAGTATTTT.

The gene calls are TRBV6-2 or TRBV6-3 and TRBJ1-2, with D perhaps TRBD1 (6 bases). CDR3 length: 13 amino acids. Germline-derived CDR1 and CDR2 are MNHEY and SVGEGT. Trimming cost V 4 bases and J 4 bases, with 10 bases left between them. CDR3 protein: CASSWDTTYGYTF. CDR3 nucleotides: TGTGCCAGCAGTTGGGACACCACCTATGGCTACACCTTC.

This chain uses TRBV9 with TRBJ1-6, with a tentative D call TRBD1 (6 bases). Germline V lookup: CDR1 SGDLS, CDR2 YYNGEE. Trimming removed 1 base from V and 6 bases from J, with 11 bases in between. This CDR3 comprises 15 residues. CDR3 in amino acids: CASSVSGGTNSPLHF. In DNA, the CDR3 is TGTGCCAGCAGCGTATCCGGGGGCACTAATTCACCCCTCCACTTT.

V gene TRBV7-9 combines with J gene TRBJ1-2; D unclear. CDR1 SEHNR and CDR2 FQNEAQ come from the germline V gene (reference sequence). Trimming removed 2 bases from V and 0 bases from J, with 4 bases in between. The CDR3 contains 13 residues. The CDR3 reads CASSLNANYGYTF. Written as DNA, the CDR3 is TGTGCCAGCAGCTTAAACGCTAACTATGGCTACACCTTC.

This chain joins TRBV18 and TRBJ1-1; possibly TRBD1 for D (5 bases). The CDR3 contains 13 residues. Trimming stripped 2 bases from V and 5 bases from J, with 9 bases between. Germline V gives CDR1 KGHSH, CDR2 LQKENI. This CDR3 reads CASSPEGNTEAFF. The CDR3 DNA reads as TGTGCCAGCTCACCAGAGGGGAATACTGAAGCTTTCTTT.